This T cell receptor (beta chain) was retrieved from a study of T-cell reconstitution after alpha-beta-depleted transplantation in children. Unique molecular identifiers were incorporated when the TCRbeta library was constructed. TCRdb re-analysed the PCR reads in MiXCR, keeping a single row per CDR3 protein. The data show more than 450,000 distinct CDR3 sequences, with around 16% seen just once and approximately 3% held by the top ten. Trimming took off 5 bases at V and 2 bases at J, with 16 bases between the two ends. There are 15 residues in the CDR3. Germline V gene data show CDR1 as DFQATT and CDR2 as SNEGSKA (reference sequence). This clonotype has just a few counts.

This chain joins TRBV20-1 and TRBJ2-1; either TRBD1 or TRBD2 may supply D (5 bases each). The sequence derives from a human donor who donated a stem cell graft to a child with acute lymphoblastic leukemia. The material was PBMCs from the stem cell graft donor, obtained from the stem cell graft. The chain's CDR3 is CSAGSSVGPYNEQFF. For the CDR3, the DNA is TGCAGTGCTGGAAGTAGCGTGGGGCCCTACAATGAGCAGTTCTTC.